This T cell receptor beta chain was profiled in a study of cytomegalovirus exposure and HLA in healthy donors. Trimming removed 5 bases from V and 0 bases from J, with 13 bases in between. This CDR3 comprises 15 residues. The V gene's germline CDR1 is SGHAT and CDR2 FQNNGV. Study-wide results and limits: It was reported that the classifier diagnosed cytomegalovirus status with high specificity and sensitivity in both the original and validation cohorts. On later analysis, the bulk of CMV-associated TCR beta chains appeared to be HLA-restricted. Sequencing artifact likely explains a cluster of highly shared sequence variants.

The donors, nominally healthy at sampling, likely had unrecorded immune exposures. Turning to this clone: What it recognizes is unknown.

It was with 60 Vbeta and 13 Jbeta primers that the PCR ran. Assay used: immunoSEQ multiplex PCR; TCRdb lists only in-frame clones, some missing. The data show approximately 190,000 clones, around 84% seen once. The origin of this receptor is a woman in her late teens or twenties in good health and CMV-seronegative. Sequencing was performed on PBMCs. The chain links TRBV11-2 to TRBJ1-1; D may be TRBD1 (6 bases). The DNA for the CDR3 is TGTGCCAGCAGCCCCGGGACACTAATGAACACTGAAGCTTTCTTT. Its protein is CASSPGTLMNTEAFF.